The 3 T cell receptor beta chains below come from one sample, sequenced in a study of post-analysis software for immune sequencing data. Notes on the study in general: Patients used about five TRBV segments, including TRBV5-6, TRBV5-1 and TRBV20-1, more often than controls.

What these receptors recognize is not known. The TCR beta cDNA libraries carried unique molecular identifiers. MiXCR was run by TCRdb on the PCR reads, yielding one entry per CDR3 protein. The sample yields some 890,000 distinct CDR3 sequences, approximately 53% seen once. Sequencing used blood. The source of these receptors is a girl aged 10 to 17 with multiple sclerosis.

The rearrangement links TRBV12-3 or TRBV12-4 to TRBJ1-2, with D hard to call. The CDR3 length is 14 residues. V lost 6 bases and J 2 bases, leaving 13 bases between the germline ends. DNA of the CDR3: TGTGCCAGCAGATACTCTCAGGAGAACTATGGCTACACCTTC. Encoded protein: CASRYSQENYGYTF.

This clonotype was counted between two and nine times. This sequence joins TRBV28 and TRBJ2-5, with 7 bases fitting TRBD1. CDR3 size: 15 residues. Germline V gene data show CDR1 as MDHEN and CDR2 as SYDVKM. V shed 6 bases and J 2 bases; nucleotides not matched to a gene: 9. The CDR3 region has the DNA TGTGCCAGCAGCCGTCGGACAGGCCATCAAGAGACCCAGTACTTC. It specifies CASSRRTGHQETQYF. Together with reference TRBV28 and TRBJ2-5, the CDR3 gives the full variable domain: DVKVTQSSRYLVKRTGEKVFLECVQDMDHENMFWYRQDPGLGLRLIYFSYDVKMKEKGDIPEGYSVSREKKERFSLILESASTNQTSMYLCASSRRTGHQETQYFGPGTRLLVL.

V and J are TRBV20-1 and TRBJ2-5; no reliable D call. CDR3 length equals 13 residues. Germline CDR1 reads DFQATT; CDR2 reads SNEGSKA (reference sequence). Trimming took off 0 bases at V and 1 base at J, with 6 bases between the two ends. In nucleotides, the CDR3 is TGCAGTGCTAGAGAACAGATCCAAGAGACCCAGTACTTC. This sequence encodes CSAREQIQETQYF.